These T cell receptor beta chains were read from a single sample in a study of CD8+ T cells in alopecia areata. Profiled with immunoSEQ multiplex PCR; TCRdb holds only in-frame clones, not every one. Found here are roughly 180,000 clones, approximately 50% of them singletons; the top ten hold 10%. This sample comprised CD8+ T cells sorted from blood, obtained between weeks 51 and 54, from a patient treated with tofacitinib. These receptors came from a human donor with alopecia areata. CDR3s include the opening cysteine and the closing phenylalanine or tryptophan. D genes are given only for firm matches. Size is stated for part of the rows, as once, few or many counts, or as a class when the clone is expanded.

NA,TRBV30,NA,TRBJ2-2,CAWSDGTGELFF,TGTGCCTGGAGTGATGGCACCGGGGAGCTGTTTTTT
NA,TRBV18,NA,TRBJ2-2,CASSRQEVTNTGELFF,TGTGCCAGCTCCCGACAGGAAGTCACGAACACCGGGGAGCTGTTTTTT
NA,TRBV30,TRBD1,TRBJ2-7,CAWTRVTGLSEQYF,TGTGCCTGGACGAGGGTGACAGGGTTGAGTGAGCAGTACTTC
NA,TRBV5-1,NA,TRBJ2-5,CASSSKNPGYDGETQYF,TGCGCCAGCAGCTCGAAAAACCCAGGGTACGACGGGGAGACCCAGTACTTC
NA,TRBV27,NA,TRBJ1-2,CASSFQGRGYGYTF,TGTGCCAGCAGTTTTCAGGGAAGGGGCTATGGCTACACCTTC
NA,TRBV5-1,NA,TRBJ2-2,CASSLGAPNTGELFF,TGCGCCAGCAGCTTGGGGGCCCCGAACACCGGGGAGCTGTTTTTT
once,TRBV5-6,NA,TRBJ2-3,CASSYTDTQYF,TGTGCCAGCAGCTACACAGATACGCAGTATTTT
few,TRBV7-9,TRBD1,TRBJ1-2,CASSPRTGLGYGYTF,TGTGCCAGCAGCCCGAGGACAGGACTGGGCTATGGCTACACCTTC
NA,TRBV6-5,NA,TRBJ1-2,CASRSGASNYGYTF,TGTGCCAGCAGATCAGGGGCCTCTAACTATGGCTACACCTTC
NA,TRBV9,TRBD2,TRBJ2-3,CASSVSGGRADTQYF,TGTGCCAGCAGCGTTAGCGGGGGGCGTGCAGATACGCAGTATTTT
NA,TRBV13,NA,TRBJ2-7,CASSLGYNDYEQYF,TGTGCCAGCAGCTTAGGATACAATGACTACGAGCAGTACTTC
NA,TRBV2,NA,TRBJ2-5,CASSPTAQGETQYF,TGTGCCAGCAGTCCAACAGCGCAAGGAGAGACCCAGTACTTC
NA,TRBV5-1,NA,TRBJ2-7,CASSLSQMSSYEQYF,TGCGCCAGCAGCTTGAGTCAGATGAGCTCCTACGAGCAGTACTTC
NA,TRBV6-1,NA,TRBJ2-5,CASSTWETQYF,TGTGCCAGCAGCACCTGGGAGACCCAGTACTTC
NA,TRBV5-6,NA,TRBJ2-7,CASSLVDLSYEQYF,TGTGCCAGCAGCTTGGTGGACCTCTCCTACGAGCAGTACTTC
few,TRBV29-1,NA,TRBJ1-1,CSAMTQNTEAFF,TGCAGCGCTATGACACAGAACACTGAAGCTTTCTTT
few,TRBV27,NA,TRBJ2-2,CASGRNTGELFF,TGTGCCAGTGGACGGAACACCGGGGAGCTGTTTTTT
NA,TRBV7-9,TRBD1,TRBJ1-2,CASSPDRGVNGYTF,TGTGCCAGCAGCCCCGACAGGGGAGTAAATGGCTACACCTTC
NA,TRBV5-1,TRBD1,TRBJ2-1,CASSERQGAIGQFF,TGCGCCAGCAGCGAAAGACAGGGGGCGATTGGGCAGTTCTTC
NA,TRBV10-3,TRBD2,TRBJ2-5,CAISGGQETQYF,TGTGCCATTAGCGGGGGGCAAGAGACCCAGTACTTC
few,TRBV13,NA,TRBJ2-1,CASSLGRSPYNEQFF,TGTGCCAGCAGCTTGGGGCGCTCCCCTTACAATGAGCAGTTCTTC
NA,TRBV7-9,NA,TRBJ1-1,CASSLGGEDTEAFF,TGTGCCAGCAGCTTAGGGGGAGAAGACACTGAAGCTTTCTTT
NA,TRBV23-1,NA,TRBJ1-6,CASSQSGGAGSPLHF,TGCGCCAGCAGTCAATCGGGGGGCGCGGGTTCACCCCTCCACTTT
NA,TRBV6-5,NA,TRBJ2-7,CASSGRGSSYEQYF,TGTGCCAGCAGTGGACGCGGAAGCTCCTACGAGCAGTACTTC
few,TRBV23-1,NA,TRBJ2-1,CASSQGLYNEQFF,TGCGCCAGCAGTCAGGGCCTCTACAATGAGCAGTTCTTC
NA,TRBV5-6,NA,TRBJ1-3,CASSSYVKGAGNTIYF,TGTGCCAGCAGCTCATATGTGAAGGGAGCTGGAAACACCATATATTTT
NA,TRBV13,NA,TRBJ1-1,CASSPADTEAFF,TGTGCCAGCAGCCCCGCAGACACTGAAGCTTTCTTT